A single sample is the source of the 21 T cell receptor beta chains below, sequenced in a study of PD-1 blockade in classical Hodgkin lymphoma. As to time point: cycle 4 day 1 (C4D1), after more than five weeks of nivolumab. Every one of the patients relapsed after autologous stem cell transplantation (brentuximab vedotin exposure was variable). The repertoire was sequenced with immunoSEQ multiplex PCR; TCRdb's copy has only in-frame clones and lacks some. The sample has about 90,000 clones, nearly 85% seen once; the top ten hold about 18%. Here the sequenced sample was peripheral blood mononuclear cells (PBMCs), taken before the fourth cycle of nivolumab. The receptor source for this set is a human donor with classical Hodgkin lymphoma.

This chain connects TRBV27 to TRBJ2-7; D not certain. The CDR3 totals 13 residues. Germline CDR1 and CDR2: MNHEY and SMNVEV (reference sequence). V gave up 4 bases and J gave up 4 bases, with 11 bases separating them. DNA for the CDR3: TGTGCCAGCAGTTCCCCGCCCCTATACGAGCAGTACTTC. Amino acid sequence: CASSSPPLYEQYF.

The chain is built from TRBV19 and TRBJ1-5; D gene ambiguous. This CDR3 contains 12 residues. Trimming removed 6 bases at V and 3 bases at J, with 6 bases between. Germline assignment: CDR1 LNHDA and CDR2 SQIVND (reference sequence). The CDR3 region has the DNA TGTGCCAGTAGGGAACCCAATCAGCCCCAGCATTTT. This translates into CASREPNQPQHF.

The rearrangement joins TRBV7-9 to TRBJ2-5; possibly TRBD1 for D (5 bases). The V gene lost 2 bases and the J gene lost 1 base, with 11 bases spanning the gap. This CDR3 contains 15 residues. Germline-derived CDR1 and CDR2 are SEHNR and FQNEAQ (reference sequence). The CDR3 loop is CASSLRQTLQETQYF. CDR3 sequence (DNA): TGTGCCAGCAGCTTACGACAGACCCTCCAAGAGACCCAGTACTTC.

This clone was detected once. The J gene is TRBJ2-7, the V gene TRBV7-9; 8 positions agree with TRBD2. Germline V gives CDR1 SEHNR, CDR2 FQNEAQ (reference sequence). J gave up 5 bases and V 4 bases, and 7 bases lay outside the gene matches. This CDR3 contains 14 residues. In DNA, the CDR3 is TGTGCCAGCAGCTCCAGCGGGAGCGGCAACGAGCAGTACTTC. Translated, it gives CASSSSGSGNEQYF.

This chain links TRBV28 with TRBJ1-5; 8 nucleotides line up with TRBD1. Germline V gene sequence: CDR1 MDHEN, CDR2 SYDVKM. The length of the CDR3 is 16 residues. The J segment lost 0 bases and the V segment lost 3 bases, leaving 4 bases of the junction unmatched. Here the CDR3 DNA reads TGTGCCAGCAGTTTGACAGGGGCCCTTAGCAATCAGCCCCAGCATTTT. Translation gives CASSLTGALSNQPQHF.

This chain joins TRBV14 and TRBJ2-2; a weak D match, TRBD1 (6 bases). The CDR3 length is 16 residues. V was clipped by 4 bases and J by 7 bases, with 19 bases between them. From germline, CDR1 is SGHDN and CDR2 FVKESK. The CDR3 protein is CASSPNPDRLGGELFF. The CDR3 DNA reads TGTGCCAGCAGCCCCAATCCGGACAGATTGGGCGGGGAGCTGTTTTTT.

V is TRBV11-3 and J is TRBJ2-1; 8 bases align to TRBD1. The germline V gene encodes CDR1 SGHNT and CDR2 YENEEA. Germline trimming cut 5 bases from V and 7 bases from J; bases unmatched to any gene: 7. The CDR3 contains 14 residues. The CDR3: CASSLDRASNEQFF. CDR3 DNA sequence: TGTGCCAGCAGCCTGGACAGGGCATCGAATGAGCAGTTCTTC.

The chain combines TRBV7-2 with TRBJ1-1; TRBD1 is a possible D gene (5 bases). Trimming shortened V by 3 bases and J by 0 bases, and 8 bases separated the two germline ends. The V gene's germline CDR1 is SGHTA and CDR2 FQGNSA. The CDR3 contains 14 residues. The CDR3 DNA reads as TGTGCCAGCAGCTTTGACAGACTGAACACTGAAGCTTTCTTT. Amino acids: CASSFDRLNTEAFF.

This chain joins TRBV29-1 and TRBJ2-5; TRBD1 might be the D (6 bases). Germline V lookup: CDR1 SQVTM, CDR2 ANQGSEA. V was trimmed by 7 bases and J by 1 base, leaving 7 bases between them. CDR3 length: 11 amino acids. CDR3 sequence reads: CSGGLQETQYF. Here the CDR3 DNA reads TGCAGCGGGGGGCTCCAAGAGACCCAGTACTTC.

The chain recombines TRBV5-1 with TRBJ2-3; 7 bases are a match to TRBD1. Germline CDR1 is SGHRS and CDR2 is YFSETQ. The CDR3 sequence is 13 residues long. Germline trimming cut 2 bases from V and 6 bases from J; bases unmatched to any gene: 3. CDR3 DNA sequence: TGCGCCAGCAGCTTAGGGGGCCTCGATACGCAGTATTTT. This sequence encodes CASSLGGLDTQYF.

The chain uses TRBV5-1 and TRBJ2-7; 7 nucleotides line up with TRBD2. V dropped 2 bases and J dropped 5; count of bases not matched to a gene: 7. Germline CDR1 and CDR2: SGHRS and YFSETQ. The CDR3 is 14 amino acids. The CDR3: CASSLRLANHEQYF. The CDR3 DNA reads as TGCGCCAGCAGCTTAAGACTAGCCAACCACGAGCAGTACTTC.

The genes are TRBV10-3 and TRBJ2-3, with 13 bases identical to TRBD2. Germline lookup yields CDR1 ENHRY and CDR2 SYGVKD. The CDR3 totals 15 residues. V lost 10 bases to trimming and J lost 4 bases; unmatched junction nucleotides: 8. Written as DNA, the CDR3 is TGTGCCAGCCGGGGACTAGCGGGACCCTCAGATACGCAGTATTTT. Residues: CASRGLAGPSDTQYF.

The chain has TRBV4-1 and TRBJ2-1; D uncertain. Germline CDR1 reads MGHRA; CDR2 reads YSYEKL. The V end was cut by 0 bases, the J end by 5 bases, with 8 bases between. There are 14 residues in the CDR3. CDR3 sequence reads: CASSQEVSNNEQFF. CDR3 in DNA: TGCGCCAGCAGCCAAGAGGTATCCAACAATGAGCAGTTCTTC.

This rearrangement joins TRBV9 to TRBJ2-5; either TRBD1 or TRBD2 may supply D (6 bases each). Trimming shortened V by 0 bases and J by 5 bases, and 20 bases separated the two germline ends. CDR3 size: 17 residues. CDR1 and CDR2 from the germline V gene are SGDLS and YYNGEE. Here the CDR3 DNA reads TGTGCCAGCAGCGTAGTTGGGGGCGGGGCCTCTGGTGAGACCCAGTACTTC. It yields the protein CASSVVGGGASGETQYF.

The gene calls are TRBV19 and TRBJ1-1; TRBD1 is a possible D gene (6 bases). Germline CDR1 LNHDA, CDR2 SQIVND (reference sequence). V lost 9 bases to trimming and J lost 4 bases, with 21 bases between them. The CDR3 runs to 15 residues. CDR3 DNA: TGTGCCAGCATTACCGGGACACCCGTCGGCACTGAAGCTTTCTTT. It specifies CASITGTPVGTEAFF.

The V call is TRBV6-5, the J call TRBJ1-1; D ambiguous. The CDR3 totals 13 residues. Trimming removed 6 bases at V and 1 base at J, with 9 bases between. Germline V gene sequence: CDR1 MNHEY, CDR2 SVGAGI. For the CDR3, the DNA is TGTGCCAGCAGACGAACAACGAACACTGAAGCTTTCTTT. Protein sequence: CASRRTTNTEAFF.

CDR3 loop: CASRVRETEAFF. The CDR3 bases are TGTGCCAGCAGGGTTCGGGAGACTGAAGCTTTCTTT. This chain connects TRBV28 to TRBJ1-1; D ambiguous. The V end lost 6 bases, the J end lost 5 bases, and 10 bases lay between the germline ends. Germline V gene sequence: CDR1 MDHEN, CDR2 SYDVKM. This CDR3 is 12 amino acids long.

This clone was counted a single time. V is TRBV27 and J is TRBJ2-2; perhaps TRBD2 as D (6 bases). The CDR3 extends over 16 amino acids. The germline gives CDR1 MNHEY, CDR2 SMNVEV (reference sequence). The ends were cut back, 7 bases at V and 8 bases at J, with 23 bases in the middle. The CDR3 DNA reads TGTGCCAGCAAGGGACTCGAGTCCGCCCTTTCGGGGGAGCTGTTTTTT. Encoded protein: CASKGLESALSGELFF.

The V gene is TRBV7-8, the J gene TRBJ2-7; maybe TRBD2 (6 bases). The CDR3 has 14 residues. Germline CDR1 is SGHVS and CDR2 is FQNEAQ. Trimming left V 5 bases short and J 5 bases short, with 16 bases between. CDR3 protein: CASSPFGRNNEQYF. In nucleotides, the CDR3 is TGTGCCAGCAGCCCATTTGGGAGGAACAACGAGCAGTACTTC.

CDR3 bases: TGTGCCAGCAGTTTAAGCAACGAGCAGTACTTC. Translated, it gives CASSLSNEQYF. The chain has TRBV28 and TRBJ2-7; D is uncertain. Germline V CDR1 and CDR2: MDHEN, SYDVKM. This CDR3 spans 11 amino acids. V was cut by 2 bases and J by 5 bases, with 4 bases left in between.

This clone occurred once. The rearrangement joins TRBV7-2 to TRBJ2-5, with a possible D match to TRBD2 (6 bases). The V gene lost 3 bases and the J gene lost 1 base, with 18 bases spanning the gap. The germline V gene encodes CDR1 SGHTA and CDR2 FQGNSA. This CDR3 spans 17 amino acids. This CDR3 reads CASSLGRLASSQETQYF. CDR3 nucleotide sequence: TGTGCCAGCAGCTTGGGGAGGCTAGCTTCCTCCCAAGAGACCCAGTACTTC.